These 24 T cell receptor beta chains came from one sample sequenced in a study of T cell clonotyping in hematopoietic cell transplantation. Generated by immunoSEQ multiplex PCR, the TCRdb table keeps only in-frame clones and is missing some. The data hold under 2,000 clones, with about 90% observed a single time. The specimen was PBMCs, collected at the time of graft-versus-host disease after allogeneic stem cell transplant. Every receptor here comes from a male patient between 18 and 35 years old who had an allogeneic stem cell transplant from a related donor, so the T cells may come from the graft donor. Some clones in this sample may be carry-over from other donors' samples.

The chain couples TRBV7-2 to TRBJ2-1; D remains unclear. Trimming stripped 5 bases from V and 7 bases from J, with 12 bases between. The CDR3 length is 13 residues. Germline CDR1 is SGHTA and CDR2 is FQGNSA. For the CDR3, the DNA is TGTGCCAGCAGCCCGCCTAAAAGGAATGAGCAGTTCTTC. Its protein is CASSPPKRNEQFF.

CDR3 DNA: TGCGCCAGCAGCCAAGACCGACTAGCGGGAGGGTTCAATGAGCAGTTCTTC. It specifies CASSQDRLAGGFNEQFF. This chain links TRBV4-3 with TRBJ2-1; 14 positions agree with TRBD2. This CDR3 has 17 residues. V lost 0 bases, J lost 6 bases, and 4 bases stayed unmatched. Germline V gene lookup returns CDR1 LGHNA and CDR2 YSLEER.

The chain links TRBV2 to TRBJ1-5, with D possibly matching TRBD1 (6 bases). Trimming removed 0 bases from V and 4 bases from J, with 10 bases in between. Germline CDR1 is SNHLY and CDR2 is FYNNEI. CDR3 length equals 15 residues. CDR3 nucleotides: TGTGCCAGCAGTGAAGCGTTGGGGGCAAATCAGCCCCAGCATTTT. Translating gives CASSEALGANQPQHF.

The chain links TRBV10-1 to TRBJ2-7, with 10 nucleotides matching TRBD2. CDR1 is WNHNN, CDR2 SYGVQD, per germline (reference sequence). Germline trimming cut 9 bases from V and 3 bases from J; bases unmatched to any gene: 2. The CDR3 loop spans 12 amino acids. This chain's CDR3 is CASRLAGYEQYV. The CDR3 DNA sequence: TGCGCCAGTCGACTAGCGGGCTACGAGCAGTACGTC.

The genes are TRBV7-2 and TRBJ1-2; perhaps TRBD1 as D (5 bases). V was pared by 0 bases and J by 4 bases, with 9 bases between. Germline-derived CDR1 and CDR2 are SGHTA and FQGNSA. The CDR3 length is 14 residues. The CDR3 DNA is TGTGCCAGCAGCTTAGCGTCAGGGAGCTATGGCTACACCTTC. Translated: CASSLASGSYGYTF.

The chain combines TRBV9 with TRBJ2-1; possible D gene TRBD2, 6 bases. The length of the CDR3 is 12 residues. Germline V gives CDR1 SGDLS, CDR2 YYNGEE. V lost 0 bases and J 12 bases, leaving 10 bases between the germline ends. The CDR3 DNA follows: TGTGCCAGCAGCGTAGTGCGGGGACTGCAGTTCTTC. This translates into CASSVVRGLQFF.

The rearrangement links TRBV5-1 to TRBJ2-5, with no clear D. Germline values: CDR1 SGHRS, CDR2 YFSETQ. Trimming took off 0 bases at V and 1 base at J, with 10 bases between the two ends. The CDR3 consists of 15 residues. CDR3 sequence (DNA): TGCGCCAGCAGCTTGGATTCGTACCCCCAAGAGACCCAGTACTTC. It specifies CASSLDSYPQETQYF.

The chain carries TRBV27 and TRBJ2-1, with 10 bases that match TRBD2. The CDR3 has 16 amino acids. J was trimmed by 2 bases and V by 6 bases; bases with no gene match: 7. Germline V gene lookup returns CDR1 MNHEY and CDR2 SMNVEV (reference sequence). This chain's CDR3 is CASRRLLAGAYNEQFF. In DNA form, the CDR3 reads TGTGCCAGCAGACGACTGCTAGCGGGAGCCTACAATGAGCAGTTCTTC.

The genes are TRBV5-1 and TRBJ2-1, with 9 bases that match TRBD2. Germline values: CDR1 SGHRS, CDR2 YFSETQ. The CDR3 is 15 residues long. J gave up 4 bases and V 0 bases, and 2 bases lay outside the gene matches. The CDR3 DNA follows: TGCGCCAGCAGCTTGGGGACTAGCGTGTACAATGAGCAGTTCTTC. Translated: CASSLGTSVYNEQFF.

The CDR3 region is CASSLAAGLAGVAGELFF. CDR3 nucleotide sequence: TGCGCCAGCAGCTTGGCCGCGGGACTAGCGGGGGTAGCCGGGGAGCTGTTTTTT. The V gene is TRBV5-1, the J gene TRBJ2-2, with 14 bases identical to TRBD2. V shed 0 bases, J shed 6 bases, and the junction held 7 bases outside the gene matches. Germline lookup yields CDR1 SGHRS and CDR2 YFSETQ. There are 18 residues in the CDR3.

This clone came up once. DNA of the CDR3: TGCGCCAGCAGCCAAGATCTGACCAACACCGGGGAGCTGTTTTTT. This sequence encodes CASSQDLTNTGELFF. The gene calls are TRBV4-3 and TRBJ2-2; unclear D gene. The germline V gene has CDR1 LGHNA and CDR2 YSLEER. This CDR3 contains 15 residues. The V end lost 0 bases, the J end lost 2 bases, and 7 bases lay between the germline ends.

The CDR3 here is CASSPRGGGYNEQFF. CDR3 DNA: TGTGCCAGCAGCCCGCGAGGGGGAGGGTACAATGAGCAGTTCTTC. The V gene is TRBV7-9, the J gene TRBJ2-1, with D maybe TRBD2 (7 bases). Germline assignment: CDR1 SEHNR and CDR2 FQNEAQ (reference sequence). This CDR3 is 15 amino acids long. V was pared by 5 bases and J by 4 bases, with 15 bases between.

The chain links TRBV6-1 to TRBJ2-1; 7 bases agree with TRBD1. Germline assignment: CDR1 MNHNS and CDR2 SASEGT. After removal of 2 bases from V and 4 bases from J, the junction contained 5 bases not matched to a gene. CDR3 length: 15 amino acids. DNA of the CDR3: TGTGCCAGCAGTGAAATAAGGGGGCCGTACAATGAGCAGTTCTTC. Encoded protein: CASSEIRGPYNEQFF.

The chain uses TRBV6-1 and TRBJ1-4; perhaps TRBD1 as D (6 bases). Germline assignment: CDR1 MNHNS and CDR2 SASEGT. Trimming took 6 bases from V and 8 from J, leaving 19 bases between them. This CDR3 comprises 15 residues. The CDR3 coding sequence is TGTGCCAGCAGGAAGCCTGGGGGGGGCCCGGAAAAACTGTTTTTT. Translated, it gives CASRKPGGGPEKLFF.

The V and J genes are TRBV7-2 and TRBJ1-4; 7 bases match TRBD1. The CDR3 is 15 residues long. Germline-derived CDR1 and CDR2 are SGHTA and FQGNSA. Trimming removed 4 bases from V and 7 bases from J; junction bases left unmatched: 9. The CDR3 nucleotides are TGTGCCAGCAGCTCACCCGACAGGGTGGCTGAAAAACTGTTTTTT. Protein sequence: CASSSPDRVAEKLFF.

The rearrangement links TRBV7-9 to TRBJ1-3, with a weak D call TRBD1 (6 bases). Per germline, CDR1 SEHNR and CDR2 FQNEAQ (reference sequence). V was clipped by 7 bases and J by 3 bases, with 19 bases between them. The CDR3 has 16 amino acids. CDR3 sequence (DNA): TGTGCCAGCACCCCCCCTTGGGGGGCTAATGGAAACACCATATATTTT. The encoded protein is CASTPPWGANGNTIYF.

The chain is built from TRBV6-5 and TRBJ2-2, with D perhaps TRBD1 (6 bases). In germline, CDR1 is MNHEY, CDR2 SVGAGI. Trimming took 7 bases from V and 1 from J, leaving 13 bases between them. CDR3 length: 15 amino acids. The CDR3, as DNA: TGTGCCAGCATCAACCCCAGGGGGAACACCGGGGAGCTGTTTTTT. Amino acid sequence: CASINPRGNTGELFF.

The CDR3 sequence: CATRIPHEQFF. CDR3 coding DNA: TGTGCCACCCGGATCCCCCATGAGCAGTTCTTC. The rearrangement uses TRBV19 and TRBJ2-1; D gene ambiguous. Germline-derived CDR1 and CDR2 are LNHDA and SQIVND (reference sequence). There are 11 residues in the CDR3. V lost 10 bases to trimming and J lost 8 bases, with 12 bases between them.

This sequence joins TRBV27 and TRBJ2-3, with D possibly called TRBD1 or TRBD2 (6 bases each). V lost 7 bases and J lost 4, with 15 bases in between. Germline V CDR1 and CDR2: MNHEY, SMNVEV (reference sequence). The CDR3 is made up of 14 amino acids. The CDR3 loop reads CASTLRRGSDTQYF. The CDR3 nucleotides are TGTGCCAGCACCCTAAGGAGGGGGTCAGATACGCAGTATTTT.

The rearrangement links TRBV2 to TRBJ1-3; D gene unclear. Trimming shortened V by 6 bases and J by 2 bases, and 8 bases separated the two germline ends. This CDR3 spans 13 amino acids. CDR1 is SNHLY, CDR2 FYNNEI, per germline. The CDR3 nucleotides are TGTGCCAGCAGAGAGAATACTGGAAACACCATATATTTT. It is translated as CASRENTGNTIYF. Together with reference TRBV2 and TRBJ1-3, the CDR3 gives the full variable domain: EPEVTQTPSHQVTQMGQEVILRCVPISNHLYFYWYRQILGQKVEFLVSFYNNEISEKSEIFDDQFSVERPDGSNFTLKIRSTKLEDSAMYFCASRENTGNTIYFGEGSWLTVV.

This chain links TRBV7-2 with TRBJ2-7; possible D gene TRBD2, 5 bases. The germline gives CDR1 SGHTA, CDR2 FQGNSA. The CDR3 loop spans 15 amino acids. The V end was cut by 5 bases, the J end by 4 bases, with 18 bases between. CDR3 nucleotide sequence: TGTGCCAGCAGCCCGGGATCTAACAGCAATTACGAGCAGTACGTC. Translating it yields CASSPGSNSNYEQYV.

The chain links TRBV4-3 to TRBJ2-7; no definite D call. CDR1 and CDR2 (germline): LGHNA, YSLEER. V was trimmed by 4 bases and J by 2 bases, leaving 15 bases between them. The length of the CDR3 is 15 residues. CDR3 residues: CASSPTALHTYEQYF. CDR3 DNA: TGCGCCAGCAGCCCTACAGCTCTCCATACCTACGAGCAGTACTTC.

V and J are TRBV7-6 and TRBJ2-2, with D hard to call. Germline CDR1 and CDR2: SGHVS and FNYEAQ. The CDR3 runs 14 residues. With 1 base removed from V and 6 bases from J, the gap between germline ends came to 9 bases. The CDR3 nucleotides are TGTGCCAGCAGCTTAGAATACAACCCCGGGGAGCTGTTTTTT. It encodes CASSLEYNPGELFF.

CDR3 in DNA: TGCGCCAGCAGCCACGGGTGGGGGGGGGCCACAGATACGCAGTATTTT. This codes for CASSHGWGGATDTQYF. The V and J genes are TRBV4-3 and TRBJ2-3; TRBD2 is a possible D gene (7 bases). V lost 3 bases and J 2 bases, leaving 15 bases between the germline ends. CDR3 length: 16 amino acids. Germline CDR1 LGHNA, CDR2 YSLEER.